The 7 T cell receptor beta chains below come from one sample, sequenced in a study of T cell repertoires in cytomegalovirus infection. MiXCR was run by TCRdb on the reads, yielding one entry per CDR3 protein. The sample records 110,000 to 150,000 distinct CDR3 sequences, 25% to 35% being singletons. For these receptors, no antigen is known. Sequencing was performed on CD8+ T cells from cultured PBMCs, taken from culture after CMV antigen stimulation. All receptors derive from a human donor in good health (CMV status not recorded). Some clones in this sample may be carry-over from other donors' samples.

This clonotype was seen more than once but under ten times. The rearrangement uses TRBV13 and TRBJ2-5, with 11 positions matching TRBD2. Unmatched junction bases numbered 1, after V lost 0 bases and J lost 4 bases. Germline V gene data show CDR1 as PRHDT and CDR2 as FYEKMQ (reference sequence). The CDR3 covers 15 residues. The CDR3 nucleotides are TGTGCCAGCAGCTTAGGCGGACTAGCGGGAGAGACCCAGTACTTC. Residues: CASSLGGLAGETQYF.

This clonotype was seen many times. The V gene is TRBV7-6, the J gene TRBJ2-1; the D gene could be TRBD1 or TRBD2 (5 bases each). Germline lookup yields CDR1 SGHVS and CDR2 FNYEAQ. The V end was cut by 3 bases, the J end by 7 bases, with 10 bases between. CDR3 length: 13 amino acids. CDR3 loop: CASSLVRENEQFF. CDR3 in DNA: TGTGCCAGCAGCTTGGTCAGGGAGAATGAGCAGTTCTTC. Complete variable domain (other parts from reference TRBV7-6 and TRBJ2-1): GAGVSQSPRYKVTKRGQDVALRCDPISGHVSLYWYRQALGQGPEFLTYFNYEAQQDKSGLPNDRFSAERPEGSISTLTIQRTEQRDSAMYRCASSLVRENEQFFGPGTRLTVL.

The V call is TRBV20-1, the J call TRBJ1-4, with 7 bases that match TRBD1. The V and J ends lost 2 bases and 8 bases, in that order; junction bases with no gene match: 8. The germline gives CDR1 DFQATT, CDR2 SNEGSKA (reference sequence). There are 14 residues in the CDR3. In nucleotides, the CDR3 is TGCAGTGCTAGATCTACAGGGGAGGAAGAAAAACTGTTTTTT. The encoded protein is CSARSTGEEEKLFF.

The chain has TRBV14 and TRBJ2-5; possible D gene TRBD1, 5 bases. Trimming removed 3 bases from V and 2 bases from J, with 10 bases in between. From germline, CDR1 is SGHDN and CDR2 FVKESK. The CDR3 contains 14 residues. As DNA, the CDR3 is TGTGCCAGCAGCCAGCTGACAGATCAAGAGACCCAGTACTTC. Protein product: CASSQLTDQETQYF.

In its sample, this clonotype was seen a few times. This chain joins TRBV12-3 or TRBV12-4 and TRBJ1-2; D is undetermined. V was shortened by 5 bases and J by 8 bases, with 15 bases between the two germline ends. The CDR3 extends over 13 amino acids. In nucleotides, the CDR3 is TGTGCCAGCAGTATCTTGCGGATAGGAGGCTACACCTTC. Translating gives CASSILRIGGYTF.

The chain carries TRBV5-6 and TRBJ1-1, with D possibly matching TRBD1 (6 bases). Germline V gene sequence: CDR1 SGHDT, CDR2 YYEEEE. The CDR3 runs 15 residues. V was cut by 3 bases and J by 5 bases, with 17 bases left in between. The CDR3 region is CASSSGDNGGTEAFF. DNA of the CDR3: TGTGCCAGCAGCTCCGGGGACAATGGGGGTACTGAAGCTTTCTTT.

This clonotype was observed at least ten times. This chain links TRBV7-2 with TRBJ2-3; perhaps TRBD1 as D (6 bases). This CDR3 spans 15 amino acids. V lost 4 bases and J 1 base, leaving 12 bases between the germline ends. Germline CDR1 reads SGHTA; CDR2 reads FQGNSA. The CDR3 sequence is CASSSGTIGTDTQYF. In DNA form, the CDR3 reads TGTGCCAGCAGCTCAGGGACAATAGGCACAGATACGCAGTATTTT.